This note documents a single T cell receptor beta chain sequence. The record originates from a study of blood T cell repertoires in COVID-19. Germline values: CDR1 MNHEY, CDR2 SMNVEV (reference sequence). The junction had 7 bases not matched to a gene; V was cut back by 6 bases and J by 0 bases. CDR3 length: 17 amino acids. Assay used: immunoSEQ multiplex PCR; TCRdb lists only in-frame clones, some missing. The sample consists of some 50,000 clones, about 85% of them appearing once. The material sequenced was peripheral blood. The rearrangement joins TRBV27 to TRBJ2-3, with 12 bases identical to TRBD2. The clonotype originates from a man in his forties or fifties with active COVID-19. CDR3 protein: CASSRPGLAGSTDTQYF. As DNA, the CDR3 is TGTGCCAGCAGCCGGCCGGGACTAGCGGGTAGCACAGATACGCAGTATTTT.